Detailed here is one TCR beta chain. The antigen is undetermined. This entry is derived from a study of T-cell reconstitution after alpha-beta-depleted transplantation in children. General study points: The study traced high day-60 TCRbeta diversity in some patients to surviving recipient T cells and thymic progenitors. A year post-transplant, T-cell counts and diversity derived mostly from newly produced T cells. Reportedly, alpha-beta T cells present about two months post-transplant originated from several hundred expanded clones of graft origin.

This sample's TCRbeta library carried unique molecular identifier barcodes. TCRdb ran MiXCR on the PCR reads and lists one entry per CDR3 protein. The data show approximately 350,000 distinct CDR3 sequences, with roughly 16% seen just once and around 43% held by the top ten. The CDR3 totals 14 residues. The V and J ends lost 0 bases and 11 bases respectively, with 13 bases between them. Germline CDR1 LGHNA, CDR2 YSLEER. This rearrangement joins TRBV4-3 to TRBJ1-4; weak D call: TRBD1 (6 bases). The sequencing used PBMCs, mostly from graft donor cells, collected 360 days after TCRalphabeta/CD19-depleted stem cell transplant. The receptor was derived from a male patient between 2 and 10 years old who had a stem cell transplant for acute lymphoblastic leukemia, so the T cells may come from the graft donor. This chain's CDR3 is CASSQDRMGGKLFF. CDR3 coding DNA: TGCGCCAGCAGCCAAGATAGAATGGGGGGCAAACTGTTTTTT.